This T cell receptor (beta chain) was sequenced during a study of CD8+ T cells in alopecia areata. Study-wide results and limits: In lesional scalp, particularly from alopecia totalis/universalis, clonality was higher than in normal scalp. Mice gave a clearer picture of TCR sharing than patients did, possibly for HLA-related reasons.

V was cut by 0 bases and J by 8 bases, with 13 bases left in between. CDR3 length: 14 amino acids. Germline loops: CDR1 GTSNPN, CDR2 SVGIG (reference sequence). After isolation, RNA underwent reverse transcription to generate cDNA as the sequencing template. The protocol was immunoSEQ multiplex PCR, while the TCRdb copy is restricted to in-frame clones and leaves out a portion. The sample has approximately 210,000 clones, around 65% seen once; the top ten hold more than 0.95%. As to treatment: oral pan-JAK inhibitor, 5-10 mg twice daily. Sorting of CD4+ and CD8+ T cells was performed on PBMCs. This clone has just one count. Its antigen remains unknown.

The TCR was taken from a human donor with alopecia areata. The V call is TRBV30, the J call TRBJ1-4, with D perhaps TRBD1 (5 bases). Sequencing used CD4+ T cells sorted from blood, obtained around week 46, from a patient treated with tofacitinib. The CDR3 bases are TGTGCCTGGAGTGTACTAGGGGCGCGGGAAAAACTGTTTTTT. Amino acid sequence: CAWSVLGAREKLFF.